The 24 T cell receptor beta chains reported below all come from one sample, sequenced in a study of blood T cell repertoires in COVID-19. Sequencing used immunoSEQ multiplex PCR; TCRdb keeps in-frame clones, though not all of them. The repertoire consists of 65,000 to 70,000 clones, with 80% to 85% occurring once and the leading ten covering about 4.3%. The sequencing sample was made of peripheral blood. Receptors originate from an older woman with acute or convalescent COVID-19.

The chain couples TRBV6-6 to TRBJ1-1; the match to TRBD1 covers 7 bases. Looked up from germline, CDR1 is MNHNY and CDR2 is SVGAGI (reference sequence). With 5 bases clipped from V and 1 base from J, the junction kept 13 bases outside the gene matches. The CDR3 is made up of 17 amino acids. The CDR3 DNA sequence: TGTGCCAGCAGTCAAAGAAAGACAGGGCTTGAGAACACTGAAGCTTTCTTT. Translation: CASSQRKTGLENTEAFF.

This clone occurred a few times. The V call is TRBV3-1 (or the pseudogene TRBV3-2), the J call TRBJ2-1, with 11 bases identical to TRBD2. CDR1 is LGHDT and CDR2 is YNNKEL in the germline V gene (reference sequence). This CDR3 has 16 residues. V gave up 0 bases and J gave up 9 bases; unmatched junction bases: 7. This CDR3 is CASSQDSSGGSSEQFF. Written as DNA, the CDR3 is TGTGCCAGCAGCCAAGATTCTAGCGGGGGGTCGAGTGAGCAGTTCTTC.

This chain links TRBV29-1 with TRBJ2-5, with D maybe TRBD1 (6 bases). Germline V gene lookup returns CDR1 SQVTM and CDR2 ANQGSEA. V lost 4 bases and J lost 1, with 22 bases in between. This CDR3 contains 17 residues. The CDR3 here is CSVASGERLISQETQYF. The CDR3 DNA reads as TGCAGCGTTGCATCAGGGGAAAGGCTGATTTCCCAAGAGACCCAGTACTTC.

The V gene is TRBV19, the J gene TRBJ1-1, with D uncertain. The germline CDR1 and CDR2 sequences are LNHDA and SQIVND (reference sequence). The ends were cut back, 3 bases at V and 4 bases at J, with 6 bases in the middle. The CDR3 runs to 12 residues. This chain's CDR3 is CASSMGSTEAFF. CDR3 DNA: TGTGCCAGTAGTATGGGGAGCACTGAAGCTTTCTTT.

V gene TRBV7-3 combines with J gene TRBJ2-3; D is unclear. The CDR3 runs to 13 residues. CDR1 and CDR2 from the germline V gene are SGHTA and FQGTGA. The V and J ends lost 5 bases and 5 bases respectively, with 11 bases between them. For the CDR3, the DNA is TGTGCCAGCAGCGTTTACCCGCGAGATACGCAGTATTTT. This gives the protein CASSVYPRDTQYF.

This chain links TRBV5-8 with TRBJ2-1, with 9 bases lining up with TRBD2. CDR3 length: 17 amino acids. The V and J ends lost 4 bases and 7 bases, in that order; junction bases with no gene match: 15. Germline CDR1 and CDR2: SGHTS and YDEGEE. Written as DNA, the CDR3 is TGTGCCAGCAGCGTTGAGGTGGGCGGGGGGGCCGCGAATGAGCAGTTCTTC. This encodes CASSVEVGGGAANEQFF.

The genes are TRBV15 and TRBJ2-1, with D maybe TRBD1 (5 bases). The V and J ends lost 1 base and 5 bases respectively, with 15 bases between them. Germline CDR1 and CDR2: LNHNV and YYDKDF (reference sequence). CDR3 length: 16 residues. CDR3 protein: CATSRGTGSWDNEQFF. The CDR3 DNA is TGTGCCACCAGCAGAGGAACAGGTTCGTGGGACAATGAGCAGTTCTTC. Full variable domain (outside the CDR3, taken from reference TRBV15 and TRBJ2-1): DAMVIQNPRYQVTQFGKPVTLSCSQTLNHNVMYWYQQKSSQAPKLLFHYYDKDFNNEADTPDNFQSRRPNTSFCFLDIRSPGLGDTAMYLCATSRGTGSWDNEQFFGPGTRLTVL.

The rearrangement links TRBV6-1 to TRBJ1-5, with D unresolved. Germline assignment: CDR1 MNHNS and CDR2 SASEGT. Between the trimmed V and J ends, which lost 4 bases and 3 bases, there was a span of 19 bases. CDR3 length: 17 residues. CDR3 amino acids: CASSGDRPRTVNQPQHF. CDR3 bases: TGTGCCAGCAGTGGAGATCGCCCCCGCACAGTCAATCAGCCCCAGCATTTT.

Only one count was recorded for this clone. The CDR3 coding sequence is TGTGCCAGTAGTATGGGAGTCAAGACAGATACGCAGTATTTT. Protein: CASSMGVKTDTQYF. The chain couples TRBV19 to TRBJ2-3, with D possibly being TRBD2 (5 bases). The CDR3 runs 14 residues. V was clipped by 3 bases and J by 3 bases, with 10 bases between them. CDR1 and CDR2 (germline): LNHDA, SQIVND (reference sequence).

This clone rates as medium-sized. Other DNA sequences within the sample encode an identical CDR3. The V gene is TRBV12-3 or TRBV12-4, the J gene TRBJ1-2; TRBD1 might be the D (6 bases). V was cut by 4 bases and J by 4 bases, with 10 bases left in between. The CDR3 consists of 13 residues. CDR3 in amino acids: CASSSSTGYGYTF. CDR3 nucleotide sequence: TGTGCCAGCAGTTCCTCGACAGGCTATGGCTACACCTTC.

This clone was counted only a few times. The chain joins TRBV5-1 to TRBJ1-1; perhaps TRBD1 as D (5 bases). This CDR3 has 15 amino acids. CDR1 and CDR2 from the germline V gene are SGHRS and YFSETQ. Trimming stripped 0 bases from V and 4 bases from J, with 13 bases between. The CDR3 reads CASSLAAGRTTEAFF. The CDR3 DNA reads TGCGCCAGCAGCTTGGCCGCAGGGAGGACCACTGAAGCTTTCTTT. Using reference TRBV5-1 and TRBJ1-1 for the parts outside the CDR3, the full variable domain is KAGVTQTPRYLIKTRGQQVTLSCSPISGHRSVSWYQQTPGQGLQFLFEYFSETQRNKGNFPGRFSGRQFSNSRSEMNVSTLELGDSALYLCASSLAAGRTTEAFFGQGTRLTVV.

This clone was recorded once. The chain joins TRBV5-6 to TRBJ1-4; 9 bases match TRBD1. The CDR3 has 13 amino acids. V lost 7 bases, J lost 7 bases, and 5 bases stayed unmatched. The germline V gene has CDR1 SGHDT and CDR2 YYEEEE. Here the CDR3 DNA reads TGTGCCAGCGGGGGACAGGGCGGTGAAAAACTGTTTTTT. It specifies CASGGQGGEKLFF. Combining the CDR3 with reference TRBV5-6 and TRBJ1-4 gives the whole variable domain DAGVTQSPTHLIKTRGQQVTLRCSPKSGHDTVSWYQQALGQGPQFIFQYYEEEERQRGNFPDRFSGHQFPNYSSELNVNALLLGDSALYLCASGGQGGEKLFFGSGTQLSVL.

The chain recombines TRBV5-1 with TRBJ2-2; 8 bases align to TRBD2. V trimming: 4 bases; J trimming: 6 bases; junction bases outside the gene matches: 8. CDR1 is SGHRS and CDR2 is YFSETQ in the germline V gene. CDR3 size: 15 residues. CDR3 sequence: CASSRRGGDPGELFF. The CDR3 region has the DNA TGCGCCAGCAGCCGACGGGGGGGCGATCCCGGGGAGCTGTTTTTT.

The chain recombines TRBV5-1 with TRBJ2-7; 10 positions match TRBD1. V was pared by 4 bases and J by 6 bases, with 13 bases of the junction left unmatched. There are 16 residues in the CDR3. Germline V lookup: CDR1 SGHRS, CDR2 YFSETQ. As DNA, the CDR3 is TGCGCCAGCAGCACCGCCCCGGGACAGGGGTCGGCCGAGCAGTACTTC. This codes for CASSTAPGQGSAEQYF.

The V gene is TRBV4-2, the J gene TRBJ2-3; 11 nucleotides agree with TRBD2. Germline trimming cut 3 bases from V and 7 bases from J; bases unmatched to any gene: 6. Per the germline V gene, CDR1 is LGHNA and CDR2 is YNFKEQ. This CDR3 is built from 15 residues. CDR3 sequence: CASSQELAGDNTQYF. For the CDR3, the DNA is TGTGCCAGCAGCCAGGAACTAGCGGGGGATAATACGCAGTATTTT.

CDR3 residues: CASSPQDSHEQYF. CDR3 DNA: TGTGCCAGCTCACCCCAGGACAGTCACGAGCAGTACTTC. The V and J genes are TRBV18 and TRBJ2-7; TRBD1 might be the D (6 bases). The germline CDR1 and CDR2 sequences are KGHSH and LQKENI. There are 13 residues in the CDR3. V lost 3 bases and J 5 bases, leaving 11 bases between the germline ends.

In DNA, the CDR3 is TGTGCCAGTTACGACAGGGTTCGCAATCAGCCCCAGCATTTT. It is translated as CASYDRVRNQPQHF. V gene TRBV19 combines with J gene TRBJ1-5, with 7 bases lining up with TRBD1. Germline values: CDR1 LNHDA, CDR2 SQIVND (reference sequence). Trimming at V came to 8 bases and at J to 2 bases, leaving 6 bases not matched to a gene. The CDR3 spans 14 residues.

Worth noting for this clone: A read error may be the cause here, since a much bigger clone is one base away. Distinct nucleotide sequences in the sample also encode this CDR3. This CDR3 reads CASSEGRINSPLHF. The CDR3 DNA sequence: TGTGCCAGCAGTGAAGGGCGGATTAATTCACCCCTCCACTTT. V gene TRBV2 combines with J gene TRBJ1-6; unclear D gene. Germline loops: CDR1 SNHLY, CDR2 FYNNEI. V lost 1 base and J lost 6, with 7 bases in between. The CDR3 covers 14 residues.

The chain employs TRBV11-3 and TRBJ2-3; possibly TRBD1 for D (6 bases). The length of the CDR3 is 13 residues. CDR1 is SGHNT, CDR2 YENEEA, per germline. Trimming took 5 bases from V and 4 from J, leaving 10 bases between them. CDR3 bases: TGTGCCAGCAGCCTACAGGGTGCAGATACGCAGTATTTT. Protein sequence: CASSLQGADTQYF.

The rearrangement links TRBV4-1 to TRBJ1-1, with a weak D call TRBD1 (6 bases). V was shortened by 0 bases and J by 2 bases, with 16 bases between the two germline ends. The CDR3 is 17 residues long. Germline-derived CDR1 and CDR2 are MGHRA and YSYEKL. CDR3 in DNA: TGCGCCAGCAGCCAAGATCTGGGCAGGGGATCCAACACTGAAGCTTTCTTT. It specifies CASSQDLGRGSNTEAFF.

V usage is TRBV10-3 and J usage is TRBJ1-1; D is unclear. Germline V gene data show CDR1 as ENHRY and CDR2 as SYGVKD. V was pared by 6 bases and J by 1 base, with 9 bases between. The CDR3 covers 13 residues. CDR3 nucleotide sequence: TGTGCCATCAGCCACAGTGCGAACACTGAAGCTTTCTTT. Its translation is CAISHSANTEAFF.

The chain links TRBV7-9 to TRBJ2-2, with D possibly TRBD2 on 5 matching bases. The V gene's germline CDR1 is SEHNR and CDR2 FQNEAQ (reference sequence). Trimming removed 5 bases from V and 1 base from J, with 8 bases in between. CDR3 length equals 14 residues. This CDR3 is CASSPDLNTGELFF. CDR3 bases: TGTGCCAGCAGCCCGGACTTGAACACCGGGGAGCTGTTTTTT.

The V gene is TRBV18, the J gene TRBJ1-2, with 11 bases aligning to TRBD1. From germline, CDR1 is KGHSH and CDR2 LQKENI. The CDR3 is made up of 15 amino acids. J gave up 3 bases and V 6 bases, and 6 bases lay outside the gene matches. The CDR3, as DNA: TGTGCCAGCTCGCCAGGACAGGGGGCTGACTATGGCTACACCTTC. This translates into CASSPGQGADYGYTF.

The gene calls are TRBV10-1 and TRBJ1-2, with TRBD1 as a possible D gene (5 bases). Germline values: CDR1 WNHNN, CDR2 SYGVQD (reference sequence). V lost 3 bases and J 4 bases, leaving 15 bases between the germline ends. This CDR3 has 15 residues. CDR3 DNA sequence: TGCGCCAGCAGTGAAGGGGCCCCGTCGGGCTATGGCTACACCTTC. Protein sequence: CASSEGAPSGYGYTF.